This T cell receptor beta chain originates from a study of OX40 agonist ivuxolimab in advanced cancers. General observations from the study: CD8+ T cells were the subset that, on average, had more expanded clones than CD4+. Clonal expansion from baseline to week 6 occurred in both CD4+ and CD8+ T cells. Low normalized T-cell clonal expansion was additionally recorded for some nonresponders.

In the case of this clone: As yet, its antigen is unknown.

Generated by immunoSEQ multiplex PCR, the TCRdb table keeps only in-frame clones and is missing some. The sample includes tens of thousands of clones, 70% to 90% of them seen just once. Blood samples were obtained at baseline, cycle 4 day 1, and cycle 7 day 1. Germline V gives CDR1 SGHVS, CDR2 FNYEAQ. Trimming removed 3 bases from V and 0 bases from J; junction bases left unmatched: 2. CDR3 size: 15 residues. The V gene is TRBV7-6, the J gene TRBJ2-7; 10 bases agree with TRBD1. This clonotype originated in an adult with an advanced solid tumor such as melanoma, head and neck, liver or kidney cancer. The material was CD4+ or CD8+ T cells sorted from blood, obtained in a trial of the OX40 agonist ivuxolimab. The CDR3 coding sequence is TGTGCCAGCAGCTTCCGGACAGGGGGCTCCTACGAGCAGTACTTC. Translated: CASSFRTGGSYEQYF.